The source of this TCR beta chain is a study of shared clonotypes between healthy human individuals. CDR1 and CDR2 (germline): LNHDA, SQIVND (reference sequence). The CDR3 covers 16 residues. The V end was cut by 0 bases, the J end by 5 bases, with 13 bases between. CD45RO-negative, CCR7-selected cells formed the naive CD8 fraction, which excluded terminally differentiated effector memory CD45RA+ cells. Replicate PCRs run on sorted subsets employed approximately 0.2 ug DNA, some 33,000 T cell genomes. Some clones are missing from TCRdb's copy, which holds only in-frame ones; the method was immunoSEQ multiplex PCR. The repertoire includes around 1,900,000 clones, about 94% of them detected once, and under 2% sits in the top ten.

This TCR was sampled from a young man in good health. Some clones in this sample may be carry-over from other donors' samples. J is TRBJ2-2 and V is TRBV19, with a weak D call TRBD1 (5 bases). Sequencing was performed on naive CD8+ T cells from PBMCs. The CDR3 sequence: CASSIDRVGATGELFF. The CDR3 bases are TGTGCCAGTAGTATAGATCGGGTAGGGGCAACCGGGGAGCTGTTTTTT.